This entry features one T cell receptor (beta chain) sequence. Its antigen is not known. Method: immunoSEQ multiplex PCR; TCRdb's copy keeps in-frame clones and lacks some. The sample shows 45,000 to 75,000 clones, about four fifths of them seen only once. This entry belongs to a study of identifying expanded T cells in peripheral blood. Whole-study findings and limits: Over two and four weeks, about 17 and 20 clones changed, versus around 1.2 between replicates.

The material sequenced was blood. The receptor was derived from a person between 18 and 70 years old in good health.

CDR3 loop: CASWPLNTEAFF. DNA for the CDR3: TGTGCCAGCTGGCCCCTGAACACTGAAGCTTTCTTT. This rearrangement joins TRBV6-1 to TRBJ1-1; D not resolved. The CDR3 extends over 12 amino acids. V dropped 8 bases and J dropped 0 bases, with 7 bases sitting between them. Germline V gene sequence: CDR1 MNHNS, CDR2 SASEGT.